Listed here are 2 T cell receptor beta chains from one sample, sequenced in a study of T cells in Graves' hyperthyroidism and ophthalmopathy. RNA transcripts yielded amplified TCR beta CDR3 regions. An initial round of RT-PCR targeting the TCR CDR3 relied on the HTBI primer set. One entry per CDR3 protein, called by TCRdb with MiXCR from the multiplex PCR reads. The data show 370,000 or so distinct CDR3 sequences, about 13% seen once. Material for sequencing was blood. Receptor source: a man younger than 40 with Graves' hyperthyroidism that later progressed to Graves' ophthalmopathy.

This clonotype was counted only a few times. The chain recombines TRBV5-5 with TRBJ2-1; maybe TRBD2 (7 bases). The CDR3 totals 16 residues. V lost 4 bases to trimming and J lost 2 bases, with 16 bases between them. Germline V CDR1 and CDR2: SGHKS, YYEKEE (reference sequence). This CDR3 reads CASSPFGGGPYNEQFF. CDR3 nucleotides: TGTGCCAGCAGCCCGTTTGGCGGGGGCCCCTACAATGAGCAGTTCTTC.

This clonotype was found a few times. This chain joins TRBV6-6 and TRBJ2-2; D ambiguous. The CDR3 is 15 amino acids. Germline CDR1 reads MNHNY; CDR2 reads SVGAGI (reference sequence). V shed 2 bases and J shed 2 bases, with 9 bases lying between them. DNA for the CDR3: TGTGCCAGCAGTTACAACCGGGCTAACACCGGGGAGCTGTTTTTT. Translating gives CASSYNRANTGELFF.